One sample yielded the 29 T cell receptor beta chains listed below, sequenced in a study of blood T cells in healthy people across ages. A second roughly 6 to 11 cycle PCR used barcoded and J-beta primers. Each CDR3 protein gets one entry after TCRdb re-called the 5' RACE reads with MiXCR. The sample has about 1.6 million distinct CDR3 sequences, about 31% seen once. Specimen: blood. The receptors shown here come from a woman in her 30s in good health.

This chain links TRBV18 with TRBJ2-5; TRBD2 matches at 7 bases. The CDR3 has 13 amino acids. V dropped 6 bases and J dropped 4; count of bases not matched to a gene: 5. Germline V gene data show CDR1 as KGHSH and CDR2 as LQKENI. The CDR3 DNA is TGTGCCAGCTCCCGGTCGGGGGGAGAGACCCAGTACTTC. As protein: CASSRSGGETQYF.

The V call is TRBV19, the J call TRBJ2-5, with D perhaps TRBD1 (6 bases). TRBJ2-7 matches the DNA end more closely, so the J call is doubtful. Germline loops: CDR1 LNHDA, CDR2 SQIVND (reference sequence). The CDR3 is 14 amino acids. CDR3 DNA sequence: TGTGCCAGTAGTTGGGACACCAGGGCCTACGAGCAGTACTTC. It specifies CASSWDTRAYEQYF.

This clonotype was seen a handful of times. The chain combines TRBV18 with TRBJ1-6; TRBD1 matches at 7 bases. The CDR3 extends over 13 amino acids. The germline V gene encodes CDR1 KGHSH and CDR2 LQKENI. The J segment lost 9 bases and the V segment lost 4 bases, leaving 3 bases of the junction unmatched. CDR3 region: CASSRDSSSPLHF. The DNA for the CDR3 is TGTGCCAGCTCACGGGACAGTTCTTCACCCCTCCACTTT.

With regard to this clonotype: One base away lies a much larger clone, so this may be a sequencing read error. This chain connects TRBV29-1 to TRBJ2-3; D is undetermined. The CDR3 is 14 residues long. Looked up from germline, CDR1 is SQVTM and CDR2 is ANQGSEA. The CDR3 nucleotides read TGCAACGCGAATCTTGCACAACGCACAGATACGCAGTATTTT. It translates to CNANLAQRTDTQYF.

The chain couples TRBV7-2 to TRBJ1-6; D is perhaps TRBD1 (5 bases). In germline, CDR1 is SGHTA, CDR2 FQGNSA. Trimming pared 1 base from V and 10 bases from J, leaving 11 bases between. There are 14 residues in the CDR3. CDR3 in DNA: TGTGCCAGCAGCTTAGGGGGGTTGAGCTCACCCCTCCACTTT. Translating gives CASSLGGLSSPLHF.

There are a few counts of this clonotype. The junction shows a germline mismatch at one end, possibly a read error. The V and J genes are TRBV27 and TRBJ1-1, with D maybe TRBD1 (5 bases). From germline, CDR1 is MNHEY and CDR2 SMNVEV (reference sequence). The CDR3 sequence is 14 residues long. CDR3 protein: CVSSLYGANTEAFF. Written as DNA, the CDR3 is TGCGTCAGCAGTTTATATGGGGCGAACACTGAAGCTTTCTTT.

This clonotype occurred many times. The limits of the CDR3 on the DNA are not certain, so only TCRdb's listed CDR3 is given. The chain carries TRBV5-1 and TRBJ2-7; the D call in the table, TRBD1, was not verified against the DNA. Inclusive of both ends, the CDR3 amounts to 15 amino acids. CDR1 and CDR2 from the germline V gene are SGHRS and YFSETQ. Here the CDR3 reads CASSFGPGESYEQYF.

The V gene is TRBV11-2, the J gene TRBJ2-5; D is perhaps TRBD1 or TRBD2 (5 bases each). The last part of the DNA fits TRBJ2-7 better; the J call may be wrong. CDR1 and CDR2 (germline): SGHAT, FQNNGV. This CDR3 is built from 15 residues. CDR3 sequence reads: CASSRQPSGSYEQYF. CDR3 coding DNA: TGTGCCAGCAGCCGACAGCCCAGCGGCAGCTACGAGCAGTACTTC.

The rearrangement uses TRBV18 and TRBJ2-7; maybe TRBD2 (5 bases). The germline gives CDR1 KGHSH, CDR2 LQKENI. V lost 2 bases and J 10 bases, leaving 15 bases between the germline ends. The CDR3 sequence is 13 residues long. The CDR3 is CASSPVSPRGQYF. CDR3 nucleotides: TGTGCCAGCTCACCAGTATCACCACGGGGACAGTACTTC.

This clonotype was observed a few times. CDR3 residues: CASSQSPWGATDTQYF. For the CDR3, the DNA is TGTGCCAGCAGCCAATCCCCTTGGGGGGCTACAGATACGCAGTATTTT. This chain links TRBV7-9 with TRBJ2-3; D possibly matches TRBD1 or TRBD2 (6 bases each). CDR3 length: 16 residues. Germline loops: CDR1 SEHNR, CDR2 FQNEAQ (reference sequence). V lost 5 bases and J lost 3, with 18 bases in between.

This clonotype was counted between two and nine times. V gene TRBV5-5 combines with J gene TRBJ2-7, with 13 positions matching TRBD2. Per the germline V gene, CDR1 is SGHKS and CDR2 is YYEKEE (reference sequence). V trimming: 3 bases; J trimming: 5 bases; junction bases outside the gene matches: 5. The CDR3 sequence is 15 residues long. CDR3 residues: CASSSLAGGPHEQYF. As DNA, the CDR3 is TGTGCCAGCAGCTCACTAGCGGGAGGGCCCCACGAGCAGTACTTC.

The J gene is TRBJ2-5, the V gene TRBV7-3, with 11 bases lining up with TRBD1. The germline CDR1 and CDR2 sequences are SGHTA and FQGTGA. With V trimmed by 5 bases and J by 5 bases, 10 bases remained unmatched. The CDR3 contains 16 residues. The CDR3 DNA sequence: TGTGCCAGCAGCGGACAGGGGGCCTTCACCGGGGAGACCCAGTACTTC. The encoded protein is CASSGQGAFTGETQYF.

The table lists this clonotype with a few counts. The chain links TRBV4-1 to TRBJ2-3, with no clear D. Germline V gives CDR1 MGHRA, CDR2 YSYEKL. V lost 0 bases to trimming and J lost 5 bases, with 9 bases between them. The CDR3 loop spans 14 amino acids. Here the CDR3 DNA reads TGCGCCAGCAGCCAAGAAAGGTTCCGAGATACGCAGTATTTT. Protein: CASSQERFRDTQYF.

The CDR3 nucleotides read TGTGCCAGCAGTCTACAGGGACCCGGGGAGCTGTTTTTT. Encoded protein: CASSLQGPGELFF. The chain uses TRBV12-3 or TRBV12-4 and TRBJ2-2; a possible D gene is TRBD1 (6 bases). Trimming cost V 5 bases and J 6 bases, with 10 bases left between them. The CDR3 has 13 residues.

V is TRBV7-9 and J is TRBJ2-5, with D perhaps matching TRBD1 or TRBD2 (6 bases each). Deletions cut 5 bases from V and 5 bases from J, with 12 bases between. The germline gives CDR1 SEHNR, CDR2 FQNEAQ (reference sequence). The CDR3 is 13 amino acids. CDR3 bases: TGTGCCAGCAGCCGAAGGGGGGACGAGACCCAGTACTTC. Translating gives CASSRRGDETQYF.

A few counts support this clonotype. This chain links TRBV3-1 with TRBJ1-1; possibly TRBD1 for D (6 bases). Trimming shortened V by 4 bases and J by 8 bases, and 17 bases separated the two germline ends. This CDR3 is built from 14 residues. The germline V gene has CDR1 LGHDT and CDR2 YNNKEL (reference sequence). CDR3 coding DNA: TGTGCCAGCAGCCGAAGGGGGGGGGCGGGAGAAGCTTTCTTT. Residues: CASSRRGGAGEAFF.

This clonotype was detected a few times. The chain employs TRBV25-1 and TRBJ1-2; TRBD1 aligns across 8 bases. This CDR3 has 17 amino acids. From germline, CDR1 is MGHDK and CDR2 SYGVNS. Unmatched junction bases numbered 18, after V lost 10 bases and J lost 2 bases. CDR3 amino acids: CAKHPTGQDLVNYGYTF. The CDR3, as DNA: TGTGCCAAACACCCCACGGGACAGGATTTAGTAAACTATGGCTACACCTTC.

This rearrangement joins TRBV2 to TRBJ2-1; D gene ambiguous. Germline CDR1 SNHLY, CDR2 FYNNEI. The CDR3 spans 15 residues. V lost 7 bases to trimming and J lost 3 bases, with 16 bases between them. CDR3 sequence (DNA): TGTGCCAGCACCCCTCTCCTTGATATCTACAATGAGCAGTTCTTC. Encoded protein: CASTPLLDIYNEQFF.

The chain uses TRBV2 and TRBJ2-1; D is possibly TRBD2 (5 bases). Per germline, CDR1 SNHLY and CDR2 FYNNEI. The CDR3 covers 13 residues. V lost 4 bases, J lost 3 bases, and 7 bases lay in between. The chain's CDR3 is CASSVTSYNEQFF. For the CDR3, the DNA is TGTGCCAGCAGTGTCACTAGCTACAATGAGCAGTTCTTC.

This clonotype was detected a few times. The V and J genes are TRBV5-1 and TRBJ2-3; 13 nucleotides align to TRBD2. With V trimmed by 4 bases and J by 6 bases, 5 bases remained unmatched. The CDR3 contains 15 residues. Germline V lookup: CDR1 SGHRS, CDR2 YFSETQ. CDR3 coding DNA: TGCGCCAGCAGCGATCCGGGACTAGCGGGGGATACGCAGTATTTT. It translates to CASSDPGLAGDTQYF.

The sample holds many counts of this clonotype. This chain links TRBV4-1 with TRBJ2-1; D is unresolved. Trimming took 1 base from V and 0 from J, leaving 7 bases between them. Looked up from germline, CDR1 is MGHRA and CDR2 is YSYEKL. The CDR3 covers 15 residues. The CDR3 nucleotides are TGCGCCAGCAGCCAAGGGCAGAGCTCCTACAATGAGCAGTTCTTC. As protein: CASSQGQSSYNEQFF.

This clonotype was detected a few times. The chain carries TRBV3-1 and TRBJ2-7; D may be TRBD1 or TRBD2 (5 bases each). Germline V gives CDR1 LGHDT, CDR2 YNNKEL (reference sequence). This CDR3 spans 14 amino acids. V was clipped by 0 bases and J by 5 bases, with 11 bases between them. CDR3 DNA: TGTGCCAGCAGCCAAGATGGGACCCAGGACGAGCAGTACTTC. Protein sequence: CASSQDGTQDEQYF.

The chain's CDR3 is CASSSRQAPNYGYTF. Written as DNA, the CDR3 is TGTGCCAGCAGCTCCCGTCAGGCGCCTAACTATGGCTACACCTTC. The chain carries TRBV11-2 and TRBJ1-2; no definite D call. The CDR3 loop spans 15 amino acids. V was cut by 4 bases and J by 0 bases, with 12 bases left in between. The germline CDR1 and CDR2 sequences are SGHAT and FQNNGV.

This clonotype appeared many times. The chain couples TRBV7-9 to TRBJ2-6; D is ambiguous. Germline CDR1 reads SEHNR; CDR2 reads FQNEAQ (reference sequence). V lost 3 bases and J 0 bases, leaving 9 bases between the germline ends. This CDR3 contains 16 residues. The CDR3 nucleotides read TGTGCCAGCAGCTTCGCAACCGGCTCTGGGGCCAACGTCCTGACTTTC. This gives the protein CASSFATGSGANVLTF.

This sequence joins TRBV5-1 and TRBJ2-5; unclear D gene. CDR1 is SGHRS and CDR2 is YFSETQ in the germline V gene. Trimming removed 1 base from V and 1 base from J, with 11 bases in between. The CDR3 runs 15 residues. CDR3 bases: TGCGCCAGCAGCTTGTATATGGGCAGCCAAGAGACCCAGTACTTC. Translation: CASSLYMGSQETQYF.

The chain employs TRBV30 and TRBJ1-5; 7 bases agree with TRBD1. This CDR3 spans 13 amino acids. The germline CDR1 and CDR2 sequences are GTSNPN and SVGIG (reference sequence). V lost 5 bases and J lost 1; bases outside the gene matches: 2. The CDR3 is CAWEDRSNQPQHF. CDR3 sequence (DNA): TGTGCCTGGGAGGACAGGAGCAATCAGCCCCAGCATTTT. The whole variable domain, remainder taken from reference TRBV30 and TRBJ1-5, is SQTIHQWPATLVQPVGSPLSLECTVEGTSNPNLYWYRQAAGRGLQLLFYSVGIGQISSEVPQNLSASRPQDRQFILSSKKLLLSDSGFYLCAWEDRSNQPQHFGDGTRLSIL.

The J gene is TRBJ2-5, the V gene TRBV28; 10 positions match TRBD2. Trimming cost V 3 bases and J 11 bases; bases outside gene matches: 12. The CDR3 has 15 residues. Looked up from germline, CDR1 is MDHEN and CDR2 is SYDVKM. The CDR3 bases are TGTGCCAGCAGTTTTTTTACTAGCGGGATTCAGGAGCAGTACTTC. This gives the protein CASSFFTSGIQEQYF. The variable domain in full, with the rest retrieved from reference TRBV28 and TRBJ2-5, is DVKVTQSSRYLVKRTGEKVFLECVQDMDHENMFWYRQDPGLGLRLIYFSYDVKMKEKGDIPEGYSVSREKKERFSLILESASTNQTSMYLCASSFFTSGIQEQYFGPGTRLLVL.

Ten or more counts support this clonotype. The gene calls are TRBV29-1 and TRBJ2-7, with 13 positions matching TRBD2. The germline V gene encodes CDR1 SQVTM and CDR2 ANQGSEA. After removal of 6 bases from V and 3 bases from J, the junction contained 5 bases not matched to a gene. This CDR3 region has 14 residues. The CDR3 coding sequence is TGCAGCGTCGTAGGGACTAGCGGGATCTACGAGCAGTACTTC. This sequence encodes CSVVGTSGIYEQYF.

The J gene is TRBJ1-5, the V gene TRBV12-3 or TRBV12-4; the match to TRBD1 covers 8 bases. The CDR3 is made up of 15 amino acids. V dropped 10 bases and J dropped 3; count of bases not matched to a gene: 11. CDR3 amino acids: CANSGQGALNQPQHF. For the CDR3, the DNA is TGTGCCAACAGCGGACAGGGCGCCCTCAATCAGCCCCAGCATTTT.